The 28 T cell receptor beta chains below come from one sample, sequenced in a study of radiotherapy plus CTLA-4 blockade in lung cancer. Profiling relied on immunoSEQ multiplex PCR, and the TCRdb table lists in-frame clones only, not all of them. This sample has roughly 98,000 clones, with approximately 85% found just once. The specimen comprised peripheral blood, sampled from a patient treated with radiotherapy plus ipilimumab. Every receptor here comes from a human donor with non-small cell lung cancer who had a partial response to radiotherapy plus ipilimumab.

Comments on this clone: The same CDR3 is also encoded by other DNA sequences in this sample. The rearrangement joins TRBV19 to TRBJ2-3; 8 bases fit TRBD2. Germline V lookup: CDR1 LNHDA, CDR2 SQIVND (reference sequence). This CDR3 comprises 12 residues. Unmatched junction bases numbered 2, after V lost 9 bases and J lost 3 bases. CDR3 amino acids: CASGRGTDTQYF. The CDR3 bases are TGTGCCAGCGGGAGGGGGACAGATACGCAGTATTTT.

This chain joins TRBV18 and TRBJ2-7, with D perhaps TRBD2 (6 bases). The V end lost 0 bases, the J end lost 3 bases, and 12 bases lay between the germline ends. The CDR3 length is 15 residues. CDR1 and CDR2 (germline): KGHSH, LQKENI. CDR3 in amino acids: CASSPPNRGLYEQYF. In DNA, the CDR3 is TGTGCCAGCTCACCACCAAATCGGGGACTCTACGAGCAGTACTTC.

The gene calls are TRBV28 and TRBJ2-1; TRBD1 agrees at 11 bases. This CDR3 has 15 residues. Trimming at V came to 2 bases and at J to 8 bases, leaving 5 bases not matched to a gene. From germline, CDR1 is MDHEN and CDR2 SYDVKM. CDR3 sequence reads: CASSLTGQGADEQFF. CDR3 bases: TGTGCCAGCAGTTTAACTGGACAGGGGGCCGATGAGCAGTTCTTC. The full variable domain, its missing parts supplied by reference TRBV28 and TRBJ2-1, is DVKVTQSSRYLVKRTGEKVFLECVQDMDHENMFWYRQDPGLGLRLIYFSYDVKMKEKGDIPEGYSVSREKKERFSLILESASTNQTSMYLCASSLTGQGADEQFFGPGTRLTVL.

V gene TRBV6-1 combines with J gene TRBJ1-4; D perhaps matches TRBD1 (6 bases). The germline V and J ends were trimmed by 2 bases and 7 bases, with 11 bases remaining between them. Germline loops: CDR1 MNHNS, CDR2 SASEGT. The CDR3 spans 14 residues. The CDR3 sequence: CASSEQGRSEKLFF. CDR3 DNA sequence: TGTGCCAGCAGTGAACAGGGGCGAAGTGAAAAACTGTTTTTT.

In its sample, this clone was seen once. The rearrangement links TRBV11-2 to TRBJ1-6; D unclear. CDR1 is SGHAT, CDR2 FQNNGV, per germline. Trimming left V 1 base short and J 6 bases short, with 4 bases between. This CDR3 is built from 13 residues. This chain's CDR3 is CASSLAINSPLHF. The DNA of the CDR3 is TGTGCCAGCAGCTTAGCCATTAATTCACCCCTCCACTTT.

V usage is TRBV9 and J usage is TRBJ2-7, with TRBD1 identical over 10 bases. The ends lost 2 bases at V and 4 bases at J; junction bases unmatched: 6. In germline, CDR1 is SGDLS, CDR2 YYNGEE. The CDR3 contains 15 residues. This CDR3 is CASSVTGGTGYEQYF. As DNA, the CDR3 is TGTGCCAGCAGCGTGACAGGGGGCACAGGGTACGAGCAGTACTTC.

A single count supports this clone. The chain couples TRBV5-1 to TRBJ2-3, with TRBD1 as a possible D gene (5 bases). V was shortened by 2 bases and J by 2 bases, with 9 bases between the two germline ends. This CDR3 is 14 amino acids long. CDR1 and CDR2 from the germline V gene are SGHRS and YFSETQ. The CDR3 DNA is TGCGCCAGCAGCTTCACAGGAAACACAGATACGCAGTATTTT. It encodes CASSFTGNTDTQYF. The entire variable domain, with the rest obtained from reference TRBV5-1 and TRBJ2-3, is as follows: KAGVTQTPRYLIKTRGQQVTLSCSPISGHRSVSWYQQTPGQGLQFLFEYFSETQRNKGNFPGRFSGRQFSNSRSEMNVSTLELGDSALYLCASSFTGNTDTQYFGPGTRLTVL.

The chain uses TRBV7-2 and TRBJ2-5; 8 bases are shared with TRBD1. The DNA end lines up better with TRBJ2-7; the J call may be wrong. The CDR3 consists of 15 residues. The germline CDR1 and CDR2 sequences are SGHTA and FQGNSA. CDR3 amino acids: CASSLSGRGQYEQYF. The DNA for the CDR3 is TGTGCCAGCAGCTTATCGGGCAGGGGGCAGTACGAGCAGTACTTC.

This rearrangement joins TRBV7-9 to TRBJ1-2; TRBD1 might be the D (5 bases). From germline, CDR1 is SEHNR and CDR2 FQNEAQ (reference sequence). Trimming removed 6 bases at V and 6 bases at J, with 17 bases between. This CDR3 has 14 residues. The CDR3 DNA is TGTGCCAGCAGACTGGTCGGGGGGAGCCATGGCTACACCTTC. This encodes CASRLVGGSHGYTF.

This clone was seen ten or more times. The CDR3 sequence is CASREQTRSEQFF. The CDR3 nucleotides read TGTGCCAGCAGGGAACAGACTAGAAGTGAGCAGTTCTTC. V usage is TRBV2 and J usage is TRBJ2-1; D perhaps matches TRBD2 (6 bases). CDR1 is SNHLY, CDR2 FYNNEI, per germline. The germline V and J ends were trimmed by 6 bases and 9 bases, with 15 bases remaining between them. This CDR3 has 13 amino acids.

This clone was seen a few times. J is TRBJ2-3 and V is TRBV10-3, with 7 bases fitting TRBD2. J was trimmed by 3 bases and V by 3 bases; bases with no gene match: 6. The CDR3 has 15 amino acids. In germline, CDR1 is ENHRY, CDR2 SYGVKD. Written as DNA, the CDR3 is TGTGCCATCAGTGATGGGGGGGGGAAGACAGATACGCAGTATTTT. It translates to CAISDGGGKTDTQYF.

The chain has TRBV19 and TRBJ1-1, with D perhaps matching TRBD1 (5 bases). The germline V gene has CDR1 LNHDA and CDR2 SQIVND (reference sequence). The CDR3 has 17 residues. V shed 1 base and J shed 2 bases, with 17 bases lying between them. The CDR3 sequence: CASSIAKGRQTNTEAFF. CDR3 in DNA: TGTGCCAGTAGTATAGCGAAGGGAAGACAGACAAACACTGAAGCTTTCTTT.

The gene calls are TRBV9 and TRBJ2-1; TRBD2 agrees at 7 bases. The ends lost 4 bases at V and 5 bases at J; junction bases unmatched: 12. The germline V gene has CDR1 SGDLS and CDR2 YYNGEE. This CDR3 is 16 amino acids long. The CDR3 sequence: CASSRTTAGLHNEQFF. DNA for the CDR3: TGTGCCAGCAGCCGTACAACAGCGGGACTCCACAATGAGCAGTTCTTC.

The chain employs TRBV29-1 and TRBJ2-2; 7 nucleotides align to TRBD1. Trimming at V came to 4 bases and at J to 1 base, leaving 3 bases not matched to a gene. Germline CDR1 reads SQVTM; CDR2 reads ANQGSEA. This CDR3 has 14 residues. The CDR3 protein is CSVAGQMNTGELFF. CDR3 nucleotides: TGCAGCGTTGCGGGACAGATGAACACCGGGGAGCTGTTTTTT.

The V gene is TRBV7-9, the J gene TRBJ2-3, with TRBD2 matching 15 bases. This CDR3 spans 16 amino acids. J was trimmed by 4 bases and V by 6 bases; bases with no gene match: 5. CDR1 and CDR2 from the germline V gene are SEHNR and FQNEAQ (reference sequence). The DNA of the CDR3 is TGTGCCAGCAGGCCCGGACTAGCGGGAGGGCCAGATACGCAGTATTTT. The encoded protein is CASRPGLAGGPDTQYF. Looking up the rest from reference TRBV7-9 and TRBJ2-3 gives the full variable domain: DTGVSQNPRHKITKRGQNVTFRCDPISEHNRLYWYRQTLGQGPEFLTYFQNEAQLEKSRLLSDRFSAERPKGSFSTLEIQRTEQGDSAMYLCASRPGLAGGPDTQYFGPGTRLTVL.

The rearrangement joins TRBV7-2 to TRBJ2-7, with TRBD2 identical over 7 bases. This CDR3 contains 14 residues. CDR1 and CDR2 (germline): SGHTA, FQGNSA. With V trimmed by 3 bases and J by 6 bases, 8 bases remained unmatched. The DNA for the CDR3 is TGTGCCAGCAGCTTTGGTAGGGAGGGGTCCGAGCAGTACTTC. The encoded protein is CASSFGREGSEQYF.

This chain uses TRBV9 with TRBJ2-3; unclear D gene. Germline V gene data show CDR1 as SGDLS and CDR2 as YYNGEE. This CDR3 has 14 residues. The ends were cut back, 0 bases at V and 5 bases at J, with 10 bases in the middle. The CDR3 is CASSVAQIQDTQYF. CDR3 in DNA: TGTGCCAGCAGCGTAGCGCAGATTCAAGATACGCAGTATTTT. Supplemented by reference TRBV9 and TRBJ2-3, the full variable domain reads DSGVTQTPKHLITATGQRVTLRCSPRSGDLSVYWYQQSLDQGLQFLIQYYNGEERAKGNILERFSAQQFPDLHSELNLSSLELGDSALYFCASSVAQIQDTQYFGPGTRLTVL.

This clone was detected only a few times. This sequence joins TRBV7-8 and TRBJ2-7; TRBD2 matches at 12 bases. Per the germline V gene, CDR1 is SGHVS and CDR2 is FQNEAQ. This CDR3 has 19 amino acids. V shed 1 base and J 2 bases; nucleotides not matched to a gene: 12. In nucleotides, the CDR3 is TGTGCCAGCAGCTTAGATCCTAGCGGGAGGGCGGGGTCGGCCTACGAGCAGTACTTC. Protein: CASSLDPSGRAGSAYEQYF.

This sequence joins TRBV19 and TRBJ2-5; 7 bases map to TRBD1. The J call may be faulty, since TRBJ2-7 better matches the DNA end. Germline V gene sequence: CDR1 LNHDA, CDR2 SQIVND (reference sequence). The CDR3 sequence is 13 residues long. Written as DNA, the CDR3 is TGTGCCAGTAGTATCGACAGGGATTACGAGCAGTACTTC. This encodes CASSIDRDYEQYF.

The V gene is TRBV6-4, the J gene TRBJ2-1; the match to TRBD2 covers 7 bases. The CDR3 runs 16 residues. V lost 0 bases and J lost 6; bases outside the gene matches: 8. Germline CDR1 and CDR2: MRHNA and SNTAGT. The CDR3 DNA follows: TGTGCCAGCAGTGACTCTCTAACGGGAGGTCTCAATGAGCAGTTCTTC. This sequence encodes CASSDSLTGGLNEQFF.

This chain links TRBV18 with TRBJ1-1, with D possibly matching TRBD1 (5 bases). Trimming removed 1 base at V and 3 bases at J, with 12 bases between. The germline gives CDR1 KGHSH, CDR2 LQKENI. The CDR3 runs 15 residues. CDR3 protein: CASSPLNGGDTEAFF. The DNA for the CDR3 is TGTGCCAGCTCACCACTCAATGGGGGGGACACTGAAGCTTTCTTT.

The rearrangement uses TRBV30 and TRBJ2-3; a possible D gene is TRBD2 (6 bases). This CDR3 comprises 14 residues. Germline loops: CDR1 GTSNPN, CDR2 SVGIG (reference sequence). V was shortened by 4 bases and J by 1 base, with 12 bases between the two germline ends. The CDR3 DNA reads TGTGCCTGGACGACGGGAGCGGGCACAGATACGCAGTATTTT. Its translation: CAWTTGAGTDTQYF.

This clone was seen only a few times. This chain links TRBV2 with TRBJ2-7; no reliable D call. The V end lost 7 bases, the J end lost 1 base, and 8 bases lay between the germline ends. The CDR3 spans 12 residues. Germline values: CDR1 SNHLY, CDR2 FYNNEI. The CDR3 DNA follows: TGTGCCAGCAATAGCCCTTCCTACGAGCAGTACTTC. It encodes CASNSPSYEQYF.

The table lists this clone with a few counts. The J gene is TRBJ2-3, the V gene TRBV19, with D perhaps TRBD2 (6 bases). V shed 6 bases and J shed 3 bases, with 16 bases lying between them. This CDR3 contains 15 residues. CDR1 LNHDA and CDR2 SQIVND come from the germline V gene (reference sequence). The CDR3 DNA sequence: TGTGCCAGTAGGCGGGACCGGGGACTTACAGATACGCAGTATTTT. Its translation is CASRRDRGLTDTQYF.

Written as DNA, the CDR3 is TGCGCCAGCAGCGCTGACATCAATCAGCCCCAGCATTTT. It translates to CASSADINQPQHF. The V gene is TRBV5-1, the J gene TRBJ1-5; D not resolved. This CDR3 comprises 13 residues. V was trimmed by 4 bases and J by 3 bases, leaving 8 bases between them. From germline, CDR1 is SGHRS and CDR2 YFSETQ.

V gene TRBV28 combines with J gene TRBJ2-5; TRBD2 aligns across 8 bases. The DNA end is a closer match to TRBJ2-7, so the J assignment may be wrong. There are 14 residues in the CDR3. CDR1 is MDHEN, CDR2 SYDVKM, per germline. The CDR3 protein is CASRPGTRIYEQYF. The CDR3 bases are TGTGCCAGCAGGCCCGGGACTAGGATTTACGAGCAGTACTTC.

V and J are TRBV5-1 and TRBJ2-3; D perhaps matches TRBD1 (5 bases). The V and J ends lost 0 bases and 1 base respectively, with 9 bases between them. The CDR3 length is 15 residues. From germline, CDR1 is SGHRS and CDR2 YFSETQ. In nucleotides, the CDR3 is TGCGCCAGCAGCTTGGAAGTGGGGCGCACAGATACGCAGTATTTT. This translates into CASSLEVGRTDTQYF.

The genes are TRBV7-3 and TRBJ2-2, with 7 bases identical to TRBD1. The ends lost 5 bases at V and 2 bases at J; junction bases unmatched: 5. The CDR3 contains 15 residues. Germline lookup yields CDR1 SGHTA and CDR2 FQGTGA. The CDR3 sequence: CASSPGQVNTGELFF. CDR3 bases: TGTGCCAGCAGCCCCGGACAGGTTAACACCGGGGAGCTGTTTTTT.